Listed below are T cell receptor beta chains from one sample, sequenced in a study of siplizumab effects on memory and regulatory T cells. Profiling relied on immunoSEQ multiplex PCR, and the TCRdb table lists in-frame clones only, not all of them. The sample includes roughly 70,000 clones, roughly 93% seen only once; the top ten take about 5%. The sample comprised CD8+ T cells sorted from blood. Receptors originate from a human donor in good health. Each CDR3 is given with its conserved first and last residue. The D gene is left open where the match is weak. Clone size is shown for a subset of rows, as once, few, many or a class of expanded clone.

d_call	j_call	v_call	clone_size	cdr3_nt	cdr3_aa
-	TRBJ1-4	TRBV7-9	once	TGTGCCAGCAGTCGACCCCCGGGCGACCTAAATGAAAAACTGTTTTTT	CASSRPPGDLNEKLFF
TRBD2	TRBJ2-1	TRBV12-5	-	TGTGCTAGTGGTTTGACCACTAGCGGGGCCAGGGTAGAGCAGTTCTTC	CASGLTTSGARVEQFF
-	TRBJ1-2	TRBV9	-	TGTGCCAGCAGCGTATGGAATACGTATGGCTACACCTTC	CASSVWNTYGYTF
TRBD1	TRBJ1-2	TRBV7-9	-	TGTGCCAGCAGCTCGGGACAGATCGGCGGCTACACCTTC	CASSSGQIGGYTF
TRBD1	TRBJ1-2	TRBV6-5	-	TGTGCCAGCAGTTACCTCGGACAGGGTTATGGCTACACCTTC	CASSYLGQGYGYTF
TRBD2	TRBJ2-5	TRBV13	once	TGTGCCAGCAGCACCAGCGGGGGTTACGTGGCCCAGTACTTC	CASSTSGGYVAQYF
-	TRBJ1-2	TRBV7-9	-	TGTGCCAGCAGCCCGCAGGGAGGATATGGCTACACCTTC	CASSPQGGYGYTF
-	TRBJ1-1	TRBV2	-	TGTGCCAGCAGTGTTGGTCCCCCGGACATTGAAGCTTTCTTT	CASSVGPPDIEAFF
-	TRBJ2-5	TRBV5-3	-	TGTGCCAGAAGTTTTCAGAAGAGACAAGAGACCCAGTACTTC	CARSFQKRQETQYF
-	TRBJ1-1	TRBV19	-	TGTGCCAGTAACCAATGGGGGGGCGCGGTCACTGAAGCTTTCTTT	CASNQWGGAVTEAFF
-	TRBJ1-5	TRBV19	-	TGTGCCAGTTTTCACAGTGGGGGCAATCAGCCCCAGCATTTT	CASFHSGGNQPQHF
TRBD2	TRBJ2-3	TRBV11-3	-	TGTGCCAGCAGCTTAGATGGGACTAGCGCAGATACGCAGTATTTT	CASSLDGTSADTQYF
-	TRBJ2-7	TRBV6-5	-	TGTGCCAGCAGTTACTACAGCATGGACCACTACGAGCAGTACTTC	CASSYYSMDHYEQYF
TRBD1	TRBJ2-1	TRBV10-1	-	TGCGCCAGCAGCGGGGACAGGGGGCGCGATGAGCAGTTCTTC	CASSGDRGRDEQFF
-	TRBJ2-5	TRBV5-1	-	TGCGCCAGCAGCTTGACACCCGAGGGGCCTGGGACCCAGTACTTC	CASSLTPEGPGTQYF
-	TRBJ2-3	TRBV28	-	TGTGCCAGCAGTCGCTTAGGAGATACGCAGTATTTT	CASSRLGDTQYF
TRBD2	TRBJ2-1	TRBV2	-	TGTGCCAGGGGAGGGGAGGGGCGCTCCTACAATGAGCAGTTCTTC	CARGGEGRSYNEQFF
-	TRBJ1-6	TRBV6-4	large	TGTGCCAGCAGTCAAGGACTGACTAATTCACCCCTCCACTTT	CASSQGLTNSPLHF
-	TRBJ2-5	TRBV18	-	TGTGCCAGCTCACCATTTGGGGAGGAGACCCAGTACTTC	CASSPFGEETQYF
-	TRBJ2-1	TRBV9	-	TGTGCCAGCAGCGAAAGGGGGCTAGCGGACTACAATGAGCAGTTCTTC	CASSERGLADYNEQFF
-	TRBJ2-1	TRBV7-2	-	TGTGCCAGCAGCTTGGGTTACAATGAGCAGTTCTTC	CASSLGYNEQFF
-	TRBJ2-1	TRBV2	-	TGTGCCAGCAGTTACATCCCAGGAGGGGGAACATCCCGGGAGCAGTTCTTC	CASSYIPGGGTSREQFF
-	TRBJ2-6	TRBV27	-	TGTGCCAGCACCCCCTCTGGGGCCAACGTCCTGACTTTC	CASTPSGANVLTF
TRBD2	TRBJ2-7	TRBV4-1	-	TGCGCCAGCAGCGACAGGGGGACTAGCGGGTTGGGGCAGTACTTC	CASSDRGTSGLGQYF
TRBD1	TRBJ1-2	TRBV5-4	-	TGTGCCAGCAGCGACACCGACAGGGGCAACTATGGCTACACCTTC	CASSDTDRGNYGYTF
-	TRBJ2-5	TRBV29-1	few	TGCAGCGTTGAGGATCCCCTCCTAGCAGCTGAAGAGACCCAGTACTTC	CSVEDPLLAAEETQYF
TRBD2	TRBJ2-7	TRBV6-4	-	TGTGCCAGCAGTGAATGGGGTCGGGGGGCCTACGAGCAGTACTTC	CASSEWGRGAYEQYF
TRBD1	TRBJ2-7	TRBV7-3	-	TGTGCCAGCAGTCACAGGGGGCTGGCCTACGAGCAGTACTTC	CASSHRGLAYEQYF
-	TRBJ2-1	TRBV19	-	TGTGCCAGTAGCACAGGGAGCTATGAGCAGTTCTTC	CASSTGSYEQFF